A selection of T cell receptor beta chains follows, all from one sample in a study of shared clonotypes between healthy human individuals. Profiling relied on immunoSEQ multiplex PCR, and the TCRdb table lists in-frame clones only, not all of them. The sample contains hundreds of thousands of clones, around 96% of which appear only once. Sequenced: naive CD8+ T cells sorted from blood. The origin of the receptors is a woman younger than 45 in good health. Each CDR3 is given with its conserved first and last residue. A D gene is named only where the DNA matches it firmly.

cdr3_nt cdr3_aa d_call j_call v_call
TGTGCCAGCAGCGCCCCGACTAGCGGCCTCTACGAGCAGTACTTC CASSAPTSGLYEQYF TRBD2 TRBJ2-7 TRBV13
TGTGCCAGCAAAGACTGGGGGAATAATTACTACGAGCAGTACTTC CASKDWGNNYYEQYF NA TRBJ2-7 TRBV2
TGTGCCAGCAGTGAAGTGACCCAAGAGACCCAGTACTTC CASSEVTQETQYF NA TRBJ2-5 TRBV6-1
TGTGCCAGCAGCCCACCGGGACAGGGGTTTGTTCGCCACGAGCAGTACTTC CASSPPGQGFVRHEQYF TRBD1 TRBJ2-7 TRBV5-4
TGTGCCAGCAGTTGGGGGGGAGCGTACGAGCAGTACTTC CASSWGGAYEQYF TRBD2 TRBJ2-7 TRBV27
TGTGCCAGCAGCTCGTACTCACGGTCAGCAGGGCCAACTGAAAAACTGTTTTTT CASSSYSRSAGPTEKLFF NA TRBJ1-4 TRBV9
TGTGCCATCCCCAGGGGGACAGGCGGGCAGGGTAATGAAAAACTGTTTTTT CAIPRGTGGQGNEKLFF TRBD1 TRBJ1-4 TRBV27
TGTGCCAGCAGCTTGGAAACCGCCTACGAGCAGTACTTC CASSLETAYEQYF NA TRBJ2-7 TRBV5-4
TGTGCCAGCAGCAGCACAGGGATCGATAATGAAAAACTGTTTTTT CASSSTGIDNEKLFF NA TRBJ1-4 TRBV7-9
TGTGCCAGCAGCTTAAGGTCCGACAGGTACTCCTACAATGAGCAGTTCTTC CASSLRSDRYSYNEQFF NA TRBJ2-1 TRBV11-2
TGTGCCAGCAGCCAGGACAGGGGTAGCAATCAGCCCCAGCATTTT CASSQDRGSNQPQHF TRBD1 TRBJ1-5 TRBV4-2
TGTGCCAGCAGTATCCTCCCCTTCCCCGATTCGAACACTGAAGCTTTCTTT CASSILPFPDSNTEAFF NA TRBJ1-1 TRBV28
TGTGCCAGTAGTATGATGGGGACAGGGGGTAGCAATCAGCCCCAGCATTTT CASSMMGTGGSNQPQHF TRBD1 TRBJ1-5 TRBV19
TGTGCCAGCAGCGTCGGACACTATGAGCAGTTCTTC CASSVGHYEQFF NA TRBJ2-1 TRBV5-6
TGTGCCAGCAGTTTAGAAGGGTACAATGAGCAGTTCTTC CASSLEGYNEQFF NA TRBJ2-1 TRBV28
TGCGCCAGCAGCTTGGAACCAGGGGCCCACTATGGCTACACCTTC CASSLEPGAHYGYTF NA TRBJ1-2 TRBV5-1
TGTGCCAGCAGCTTGGCGACTAGCGGGTACAATGAGCAGTTCTTC CASSLATSGYNEQFF TRBD2 TRBJ2-1 TRBV5-6